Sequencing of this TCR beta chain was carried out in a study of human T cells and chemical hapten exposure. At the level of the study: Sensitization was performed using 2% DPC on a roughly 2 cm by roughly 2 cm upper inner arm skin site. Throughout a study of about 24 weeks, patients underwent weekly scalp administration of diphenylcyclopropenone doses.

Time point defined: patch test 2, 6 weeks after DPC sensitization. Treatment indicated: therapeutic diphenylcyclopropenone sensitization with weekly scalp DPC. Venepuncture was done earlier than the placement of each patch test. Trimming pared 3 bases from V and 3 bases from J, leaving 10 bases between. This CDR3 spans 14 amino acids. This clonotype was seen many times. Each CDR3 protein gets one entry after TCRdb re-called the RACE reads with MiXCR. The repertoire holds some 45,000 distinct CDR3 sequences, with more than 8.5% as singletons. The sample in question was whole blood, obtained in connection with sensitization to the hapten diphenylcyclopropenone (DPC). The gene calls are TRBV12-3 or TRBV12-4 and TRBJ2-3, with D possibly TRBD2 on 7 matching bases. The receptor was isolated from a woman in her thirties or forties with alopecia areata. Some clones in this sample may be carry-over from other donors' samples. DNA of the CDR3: TGTGCCAGCAGTTTTCGGGGGGCAACAGATACGCAGTATTTT. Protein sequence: CASSFRGATDTQYF.